This T cell receptor (beta chain) was sequenced during a study of cytomegalovirus exposure and HLA in healthy donors. Study outcomes and limitations: The study found most TCR sequences rare, yet found some public TCRs in many donors. Listed as cytomegalovirus-associated were 150 to 200 TCR beta chains. About 87% or about 30% of the time was how often most TCR beta V segments were productive, according to an earlier analysis. It was only CMV serostatus that was available as immune exposure information.

Trimming cost V 5 bases and J 8 bases; bases outside gene matches: 11. The CDR3 covers 14 residues. Germline CDR1 is SGHVS and CDR2 is FQNEAQ. A remark on this clone: The target antigen is unknown.

A multiplex PCR was run with 60 Vbeta primers and 13 Jbeta primers. Sequenced by immunoSEQ multiplex PCR; TCRdb stores in-frame clones only, minus some. This sample has 100,000 to 140,000 clones, with 70% to 85% found just once. The rearrangement uses TRBV7-8 and TRBJ1-2, with 7 bases fitting TRBD1. The sample was PBMCs. This clonotype was sampled from a male donor in good health and CMV-seronegative. The CDR3 sequence: CASSPRPGGRGYTF. The CDR3 DNA reads TGTGCCAGCAGCCCTAGGCCAGGGGGACGCGGCTACACCTTC.